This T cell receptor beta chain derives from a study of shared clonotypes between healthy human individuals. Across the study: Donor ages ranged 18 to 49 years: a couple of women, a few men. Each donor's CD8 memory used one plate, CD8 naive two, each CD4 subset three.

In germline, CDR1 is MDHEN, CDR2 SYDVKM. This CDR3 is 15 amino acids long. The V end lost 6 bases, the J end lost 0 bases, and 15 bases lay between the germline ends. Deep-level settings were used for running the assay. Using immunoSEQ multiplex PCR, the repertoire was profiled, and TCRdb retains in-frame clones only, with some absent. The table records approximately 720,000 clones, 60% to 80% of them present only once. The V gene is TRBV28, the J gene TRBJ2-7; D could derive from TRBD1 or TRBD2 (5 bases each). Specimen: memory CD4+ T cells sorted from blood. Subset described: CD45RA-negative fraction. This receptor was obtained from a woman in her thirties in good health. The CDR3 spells CASSHGTGHSYEQYF. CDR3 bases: TGTGCCAGCAGCCACGGGACCGGTCACTCCTACGAGCAGTACTTC.